These 10 T cell receptor beta chains were sequenced from one sample in a study of T-cell memory formation after mild COVID-19. TCRdb fed the 5' RACE reads into MiXCR, producing one record per CDR3 protein. The sample has fewer than 350,000 distinct CDR3 sequences, over 7% seen once. Sequencing was performed on PBMCs or a T cell subset sorted from them (not recorded which). Every receptor here comes from a young man who had mild COVID-19 (a few samples of this study predate the infection). Cell type and time point are not known.

This clonotype was detected ten times or more. The chain recombines TRBV4-3 with TRBJ1-2, with TRBD1 matching 9 bases. The CDR3 is 16 amino acids. With V trimmed by 4 bases and J by 4 bases, 10 bases remained unmatched. Looked up from germline, CDR1 is LGHNA and CDR2 is YSLEER. CDR3 sequence reads: CASSRKTGGTSYGYTF. The CDR3 DNA is TGCGCCAGCAGCCGTAAGACAGGGGGAACCTCCTATGGCTACACCTTC.

This clonotype appeared many times. The chain links TRBV7-2 to TRBJ2-2, with a weak D call TRBD2 (7 bases). The germline V gene has CDR1 SGHTA and CDR2 FQGNSA. V lost 8 bases and J lost 7, with 23 bases in between. This CDR3 has 16 amino acids. This chain's CDR3 is CASRPRSQGRVGELFF. CDR3 nucleotides: TGTGCCAGCCGCCCCCGCTCCCAGGGGAGGGTCGGGGAGCTGTTTTTT. Looking up the rest from reference TRBV7-2 and TRBJ2-2 gives the full variable domain: GAGVSQSPSNKVTEKGKDVELRCDPISGHTALYWYRQSLGQGLEFLIYFQGNSAPDKSGLPSDRFSAERTGGSVSTLTIQRTQQEDSAVYLCASRPRSQGRVGELFFGEGSRLTVL.

In this sample, this clonotype turned up a few times. The rearrangement joins TRBV7-8 to TRBJ2-2; 11 nucleotides align to TRBD2. Trimming cost V 4 bases and J 6 bases; bases outside gene matches: 7. The CDR3 consists of 16 residues. Germline CDR1 is SGHVS and CDR2 is FQNEAQ. CDR3 amino acids: CASSWNSGGASGELFF. CDR3 nucleotide sequence: TGTGCCAGCAGCTGGAATAGCGGGGGGGCCTCCGGGGAGCTGTTTTTT.

The chain carries TRBV7-9 and TRBJ1-3; a weak D match, TRBD1 (6 bases). Germline-derived CDR1 and CDR2 are SEHNR and FQNEAQ (reference sequence). The CDR3 has 15 residues. The CDR3 nucleotides are TGTGCGGAAGGAGGGGGACCCTACTCTGGAAACACCATATATTTT. As protein: CAEGGGPYSGNTIYF.

This sequence joins TRBV7-2 and TRBJ1-2; no firm D call. Between the trimmed V and J ends, which lost 4 bases and 5 bases, there was a span of 14 bases. The length of the CDR3 is 14 residues. CDR1 is SGHTA and CDR2 is FQGNSA in the germline V gene. This CDR3 is CASSSPYGIYGYTF. CDR3 bases: TGTGCCAGCAGCTCCCCCTACGGAATTTATGGCTACACCTTC.

This clonotype has just a few counts. The DNA for the CDR3 is TGTGCCAGCCGTGTGGGGGGGCTATCCTATAATTCACCCCTCCACTTT. Protein product: CASRVGGLSYNSPLHF. The rearrangement joins TRBV27 to TRBJ1-6; maybe TRBD1 (6 bases). Trimming removed 8 bases from V and 1 base from J, with 15 bases in between. From germline, CDR1 is MNHEY and CDR2 SMNVEV (reference sequence). The CDR3 extends over 16 amino acids.

The chain links TRBV24-1 to TRBJ2-1, with TRBD1 identical over 7 bases. Germline V lookup: CDR1 KGHDR, CDR2 SFDVKD. This CDR3 has 15 residues. Trimming at V came to 2 bases and at J to 5 bases, leaving 5 bases not matched to a gene. The CDR3 DNA follows: TGTGCCACCAGTGATTGGGGACAGTCAGACAATGAGCAGTTCTTC. Translation: CATSDWGQSDNEQFF.

This clonotype was detected ten times or more. The chain combines TRBV4-3 with TRBJ2-7; 11 nucleotides agree with TRBD2. This CDR3 has 18 residues. Unmatched junction bases numbered 20, after V lost 0 bases and J lost 13 bases. Germline CDR1 and CDR2: LGHNA and YSLEER. The CDR3: CASSQDRGPTSGAANHYF. CDR3 DNA: TGCGCCAGCAGCCAAGATCGGGGTCCGACTAGCGGGGCGGCAAATCACTACTTC.

The chain combines TRBV6-5 with TRBJ2-7; D may be TRBD2 (6 bases). V lost 8 bases, J lost 2 bases, and 19 bases lay in between. The germline V gene has CDR1 MNHEY and CDR2 SVGAGI. This CDR3 contains 15 residues. The CDR3 loop reads CASPRGIGNPYEQYV. In DNA, the CDR3 is TGTGCCAGCCCACGGGGGATCGGAAACCCCTACGAGCAGTACGTC.

A few counts support this clonotype. The chain is built from TRBV6-6 and TRBJ1-2; D remains ambiguous. Germline loops: CDR1 MNHNY, CDR2 SVGAGI (reference sequence). There are 12 residues in the CDR3. V lost 7 bases to trimming and J lost 2 bases, with 8 bases between them. The CDR3 reads CASKDGNYGYTF. CDR3 nucleotides: TGTGCCAGCAAGGACGGGAACTATGGCTACACCTTC.